The 28 T cell receptor beta chains given below trace back to one sample, sequenced in a study of spatial heterogeneity in lung cancer. Time point reported: sample taken at primary tumor resection. The authors sequenced whole RNA from tumor, nontumor lung or frozen PBMC without sorting. TCRdb used MiXCR to reprocess the 5' RACE reads, holding one entry per CDR3 protein. The sample has 20,000 to 30,000 distinct CDR3 sequences, about 4.7% seen once. Material: PBMCs, obtained at surgery. The receptor source for this set is a male donor with early-stage non-small cell lung cancer.

This clonotype has at least ten counts. The genes are TRBV7-9 and TRBJ2-4; 7 bases match TRBD1. There are 15 residues in the CDR3. The germline gives CDR1 SEHNR, CDR2 FQNEAQ (reference sequence). V was clipped by 3 bases and J by 5 bases; unmatched bases: 7. The CDR3 is CASSFYTGTENIQYF. The CDR3 DNA reads TGTGCCAGCAGCTTCTATACCGGGACAGAAAACATTCAGTACTTC.

CDR3 loop: CASSLGGTSGNTIYF. CDR3 DNA: TGTGCCAGCAGCTTAGGGGGGACCTCTGGAAACACCATATATTTT. This chain uses TRBV7-6 with TRBJ1-3, with D possibly matching TRBD1 (5 bases). The CDR3 runs to 15 residues. V lost 1 base to trimming and J lost 0 bases, with 7 bases between them. Germline-derived CDR1 and CDR2 are SGHVS and FNYEAQ.

This clonotype was recorded many times. The J gene is TRBJ2-3, the V gene TRBV30; a weak D match, TRBD1 (5 bases). The CDR3 has 11 residues. Trimming stripped 5 bases from V and 5 bases from J, with 8 bases between. Per germline, CDR1 GTSNPN and CDR2 SVGIG (reference sequence). CDR3 sequence (DNA): TGTGCCTGGCAAGGGGAAGATACGCAGTATTTT. Encoded protein: CAWQGEDTQYF.

In its sample, this clonotype was seen many times. The chain recombines TRBV5-1 with TRBJ2-2; D may match TRBD1 or TRBD2 (5 bases each). Between the trimmed V and J ends, which lost 4 bases and 2 bases, there was a span of 12 bases. This CDR3 spans 15 amino acids. Germline V gene lookup returns CDR1 SGHRS and CDR2 YFSETQ. The CDR3 bases are TGCGCCAGCAGCGATACCGGGACCAACACCGGGGAGCTGTTTTTT. This gives the protein CASSDTGTNTGELFF.

This clonotype was observed at least ten times. The chain links TRBV28 to TRBJ1-4; the D is unclear. The V end lost 0 bases, the J end lost 4 bases, and 15 bases lay between the germline ends. Germline V gene lookup returns CDR1 MDHEN and CDR2 SYDVKM. This CDR3 contains 17 residues. The CDR3 here is CASSLWEGGSSNEKLFF. CDR3 coding DNA: TGTGCCAGCAGTTTATGGGAGGGAGGCAGTAGTAATGAAAAACTGTTTTTT.

The table lists this clonotype with many counts. The V and J genes are TRBV20-1 and TRBJ1-1; D uncertain. In germline, CDR1 is DFQATT, CDR2 SNEGSKA (reference sequence). V was shortened by 4 bases and J by 8 bases, with 11 bases between the two germline ends. This CDR3 has 11 residues. CDR3 DNA sequence: TGCAGTGCTATGGGATACCTGGAAGCTTTCTTT. Its protein is CSAMGYLEAFF.

This clonotype came up many times. The chain carries TRBV4-1 and TRBJ2-3, with 10 bases lining up with TRBD1. The CDR3 extends over 15 amino acids. Trimming at V came to 8 bases and at J to 6 bases, leaving 11 bases not matched to a gene. The germline gives CDR1 MGHRA, CDR2 YSYEKL. The CDR3 reads CASGGTGALSDTQYF. CDR3 nucleotides: TGCGCCAGCGGAGGGACAGGGGCCCTATCGGATACGCAGTATTTT.

This clonotype has a count of ten or more. The V and J genes are TRBV21-1 and TRBJ2-1; TRBD2 is the table's D call and was not checked against the DNA. TRBV21-1 is a pseudogene segment. This CDR3 comprises 14 residues. CDR3 sequence (DNA): TGTGCCAGCAGGCGGATAAGAGGGTACAATGAGCAGTTCTTC. It codes for CASRRIRGYNEQFF.

This clonotype showed up many times. The rearrangement joins TRBV19 to TRBJ1-5; TRBD1 agrees at 10 bases. This CDR3 comprises 14 residues. Germline assignment: CDR1 LNHDA and CDR2 SQIVND (reference sequence). V dropped 5 bases and J dropped 6; count of bases not matched to a gene: 4. The CDR3 DNA follows: TGTGCCAGTAGTCGGGGACAGGGGACTCAGCCCCAGCATTTT. It translates to CASSRGQGTQPQHF.

This clonotype was seen many times. The chain combines TRBV15 with TRBJ2-7; D gene uncertain. CDR3 length equals 15 residues. Per germline, CDR1 LNHNV and CDR2 YYDKDF (reference sequence). Trimming pared 2 bases from V and 3 bases from J, leaving 14 bases between. The CDR3 DNA reads as TGTGCCACCAGCAGATTTCCCCTGACGCTCTACGAGCAGTACTTC. Its translation is CATSRFPLTLYEQYF. Filled out from reference TRBV15 and TRBJ2-7, the complete variable domain reads DAMVIQNPRYQVTQFGKPVTLSCSQTLNHNVMYWYQQKSSQAPKLLFHYYDKDFNNEADTPDNFQSRRPNTSFCFLDIRSPGLGDTAMYLCATSRFPLTLYEQYFGPGTRLTVT.

The table lists this clonotype with a few counts. V usage is TRBV28 and J usage is TRBJ1-5; D is possibly TRBD1 (5 bases). Trimming removed 5 bases from V and 3 bases from J, with 14 bases in between. CDR1 is MDHEN, CDR2 SYDVKM, per germline. The length of the CDR3 is 15 residues. CDR3 residues: CASSPEQGLNQPQHF. For the CDR3, the DNA is TGTGCCAGCAGTCCGGAGCAGGGCCTCAATCAGCCCCAGCATTTT.

The chain has TRBV12-3 or TRBV12-4 and TRBJ2-1, with D perhaps matching TRBD1 or TRBD2 (5 bases each). The CDR3 extends over 15 amino acids. Deletions cut 7 bases from V and 3 bases from J, with 16 bases between. CDR3 nucleotides: TGTGCCAGCAAGAGGGGTTCGCTACTCTACAATGAGCAGTTCTTC. This encodes CASKRGSLLYNEQFF.

In this sample, this clonotype turned up many times. The V gene is TRBV6-1, the J gene TRBJ2-7; 8 positions agree with TRBD1. Germline values: CDR1 MNHNS, CDR2 SASEGT. J gave up 0 bases and V 1 base, and 2 bases lay outside the gene matches. There are 15 residues in the CDR3. CDR3 loop: CASSEGTGSSYEQYF. The CDR3 DNA follows: TGTGCCAGCAGTGAAGGGACAGGGAGCTCCTACGAGCAGTACTTC.

This clonotype has a count of ten or more. J is TRBJ2-7 and V is TRBV7-9; TRBD1 is a possible D gene (5 bases). This CDR3 has 12 residues. Germline CDR1 is SEHNR and CDR2 is FQNEAQ (reference sequence). Trimming stripped 5 bases from V and 8 bases from J, with 13 bases between. The CDR3 nucleotides read TGTGCCAGCAGCCCCCAGGGCTGGCAGCAGTACTTC. Translating gives CASSPQGWQQYF.

This clonotype was recorded many times. This chain connects TRBV20-1 to TRBJ2-7, with D tentatively TRBD2 (6 bases). Between the trimmed V and J ends, which lost 2 bases and 2 bases, there was a span of 16 bases. The CDR3 length is 15 residues. Germline values: CDR1 DFQATT, CDR2 SNEGSKA (reference sequence). The CDR3 region has the DNA TGCAGTGCTAGACTAGCGCACCTGGGGGCCTACGAGCAGTACTTC. Amino acid sequence: CSARLAHLGAYEQYF.

The V call is TRBV7-8, the J call TRBJ2-1; 11 bases align to TRBD1. The CDR3 spans 16 residues. The germline V gene encodes CDR1 SGHVS and CDR2 FQNEAQ. V was clipped by 4 bases and J by 7 bases; unmatched bases: 9. CDR3 nucleotides: TGTGCCAGCAGCTCCGGACAGGGGGCGGCCTGGAATGAGCAGTTCTTC. Translation: CASSSGQGAAWNEQFF.

This clonotype has a count of ten or more. The CDR3 protein is CASSLRRHTEAFF. The CDR3 region has the DNA TGTGCCAGCAGCTTACGCAGGCACACTGAAGCTTTCTTT. The chain couples TRBV7-2 to TRBJ1-1; D gene unclear. Trimming shortened V by 2 bases and J by 3 bases, and 7 bases separated the two germline ends. CDR1 is SGHTA, CDR2 FQGNSA, per germline. CDR3 length: 13 amino acids.

This clonotype was found a few times. The CDR3 coding sequence is TGTGCCAGTAGTAGGAGGGAGCCCTCGGATACGCAGTATTTT. This encodes CASSRREPSDTQYF. V is TRBV19 and J is TRBJ2-3; possible D gene TRBD2, 6 bases. Germline assignment: CDR1 LNHDA and CDR2 SQIVND (reference sequence). CDR3 length equals 14 residues. V lost 4 bases, J lost 6 bases, and 14 bases lay in between.

This clonotype was observed at least ten times. The chain has TRBV6-2 or TRBV6-3 and TRBJ2-7; 10 nucleotides agree with TRBD1. V lost 0 bases, J lost 5 bases, and 7 bases stayed unmatched. Germline CDR1 is MNHEY and CDR2 is SVGEGT. This CDR3 spans 16 amino acids. The CDR3 is CASSYSGRTGGNEQYF. Written as DNA, the CDR3 is TGTGCCAGCAGTTACTCGGGGAGGACAGGGGGGAACGAGCAGTACTTC.

This clonotype was seen repeatedly, ten times or more. The CDR3 DNA follows: TGTGCCAGCAGCTCTACCGGAGGCGCAATTGCCGCAGATACGCAGTATTTT. Residues: CASSSTGGAIAADTQYF. The chain employs TRBV11-2 and TRBJ2-3; tentative D call: TRBD2 (5 bases). The germline CDR1 and CDR2 sequences are SGHAT and FQNNGV. This CDR3 region has 17 residues. Trimming left V 4 bases short and J 4 bases short, with 21 bases between.

The sample holds many counts of this clonotype. J is TRBJ1-6 and V is TRBV7-3, with D perhaps matching TRBD1 (6 bases). The length of the CDR3 is 15 residues. Germline values: CDR1 SGHTA, CDR2 FQGTGA. Trimming cost V 5 bases and J 3 bases, with 11 bases left between them. The DNA of the CDR3 is TGTGCCAGCAGCGCACAGGGCCTCTATAATTCACCCCTCCACTTT. This translates into CASSAQGLYNSPLHF.

This clonotype has a count of ten or more. The J gene is TRBJ2-7, the V gene TRBV12-3 or TRBV12-4; TRBD1 is a possible D gene (6 bases). V was clipped by 7 bases and J by 5 bases, with 12 bases between them. The CDR3 loop spans 12 amino acids. The CDR3 protein is CASTSTGNEQYF. For the CDR3, the DNA is TGTGCCAGCACCTCAACAGGGAACGAGCAGTACTTC.

This clonotype showed up many times. The CDR3 region has the DNA TGTGCCAGCAGCAGAGCCTCAACTAATGAAAAACTGTTTTTT. It is translated as CASSRASTNEKLFF. The chain links TRBV7-2 to TRBJ1-4; D is undetermined. Per the germline V gene, CDR1 is SGHTA and CDR2 is FQGNSA. V was trimmed by 5 bases and J by 0 bases, leaving 7 bases between them. The CDR3 contains 14 residues.

This clonotype was found many times. The rearrangement joins TRBV24-1 to TRBJ2-2; D is unresolved. Germline CDR1 reads KGHDR; CDR2 reads SFDVKD. V was pared by 6 bases and J by 2 bases, with 9 bases between. This CDR3 has 14 residues. Here the CDR3 reads CATSRAQNTGELFF. DNA of the CDR3: TGTGCCACCAGTCGGGCCCAAAACACCGGGGAGCTGTTTTTT.

This clonotype was seen repeatedly, ten times or more. V gene TRBV6-2 or TRBV6-3 combines with J gene TRBJ2-1; D is unresolved. The CDR3 totals 11 residues. Germline V gives CDR1 MNHEY, CDR2 SVGEGT. V was pared by 2 bases and J by 10 bases, with 6 bases between. The CDR3 DNA reads as TGTGCCAGCAGTTACAGTATGGAGCAGTTCTTC. It yields the protein CASSYSMEQFF.

In its sample, this clonotype was seen many times. The chain has TRBV7-3 and TRBJ1-1, with 12 bases matching TRBD1. This CDR3 has 17 amino acids. Germline trimming cut 5 bases from V and 3 bases from J; bases unmatched to any gene: 10. Germline loops: CDR1 SGHTA, CDR2 FQGTGA. CDR3 sequence reads: CASSPCPGTGGYTEAFF. The CDR3 DNA reads as TGTGCCAGCAGCCCATGTCCCGGGACAGGGGGCTACACTGAAGCTTTCTTT.

This clonotype was seen many times. V and J are TRBV6-5 and TRBJ1-5, with TRBD1 as a possible D gene (6 bases). CDR3 length: 15 residues. Germline V gene sequence: CDR1 MNHEY, CDR2 SVGAGI. V lost 5 bases, J lost 7 bases, and 18 bases lay in between. The CDR3 here is CASSTGQQGLQPQHF. The DNA of the CDR3 is TGTGCCAGCAGTACCGGACAACAGGGTTTACAGCCCCAGCATTTT.

Many counts were recorded for this clonotype. The chain combines TRBV7-9 with TRBJ1-3; TRBD1 aligns across 8 bases. The CDR3 is 15 amino acids. The V gene's germline CDR1 is SEHNR and CDR2 FQNEAQ (reference sequence). Trimming at V came to 5 bases and at J to 0 bases, leaving 3 bases not matched to a gene. The DNA of the CDR3 is TGTGCCAGCAGCCCTCAGGGGGCCTCTGGAAACACCATATATTTT. Translated: CASSPQGASGNTIYF.